Given below is one T cell receptor (beta chain) in context. As yet, its antigen is unknown. The data belong to a study of cytomegalovirus exposure and HLA in healthy donors. Study-level findings and limits: Rare sequences made up most TCRs, while some public TCRs were found in many donors. Later on, a genetic analysis was performed. It linked a missense variant in DCLRE1C with V- and J-gene trimming of TCR beta. A classifier reportedly called cytomegalovirus status with high sensitivity and specificity.

13 Jbeta primers and 60 Vbeta primers were used for the PCR. Measured with immunoSEQ multiplex PCR; TCRdb has only the in-frame clones, and not every one. The table includes some 33,000 clones, 65% detected once. CDR1 and CDR2 from the germline V gene are SQVTM and ANQGSEA. CDR3 size: 14 residues. The V end lost 6 bases, the J end lost 0 bases, and 12 bases lay between the germline ends. The specimen sequenced was PBMCs. This clonotype originated in a man aged 45-65 years in good health and CMV-seropositive. The V gene is TRBV29-1, the J gene TRBJ1-3; a weak D match, TRBD1 (5 bases). For the CDR3, the DNA is TGCAGCGTGGCCGACAGAAACTCTGGAAACACCATATATTTT. This translates into CSVADRNSGNTIYF.